This TCR beta chain comes out of a study of T cells after yellow fever vaccination. Study overall: SMART-Seq v4 Ultra Low Input prepared libraries from low-cell fractions.

MiXCR was run by TCRdb on the 5' RACE reads, yielding one entry per CDR3 protein. The data contain tens of thousands of distinct CDR3 sequences, over 7.5% of them singletons. The CDR3 has 11 residues. With 5 bases removed from V and 6 bases from J, the gap between germline ends came to 6 bases. Germline lookup yields CDR1 SGHDT and CDR2 YYEEEE. The chain joins TRBV5-6 to TRBJ2-1; D not resolved. Material: CD8+ T cells sorted from PBMCs, obtained on the day of the yellow fever booster vaccination. This clonotype originated in a man aged 25 to 40 who received the YFV17D yellow fever vaccine. The CDR3 nucleotides are TGTGCCAGCAGATATGGCAATGAGCAGTTCTTC. Its translation: CASRYGNEQFF.